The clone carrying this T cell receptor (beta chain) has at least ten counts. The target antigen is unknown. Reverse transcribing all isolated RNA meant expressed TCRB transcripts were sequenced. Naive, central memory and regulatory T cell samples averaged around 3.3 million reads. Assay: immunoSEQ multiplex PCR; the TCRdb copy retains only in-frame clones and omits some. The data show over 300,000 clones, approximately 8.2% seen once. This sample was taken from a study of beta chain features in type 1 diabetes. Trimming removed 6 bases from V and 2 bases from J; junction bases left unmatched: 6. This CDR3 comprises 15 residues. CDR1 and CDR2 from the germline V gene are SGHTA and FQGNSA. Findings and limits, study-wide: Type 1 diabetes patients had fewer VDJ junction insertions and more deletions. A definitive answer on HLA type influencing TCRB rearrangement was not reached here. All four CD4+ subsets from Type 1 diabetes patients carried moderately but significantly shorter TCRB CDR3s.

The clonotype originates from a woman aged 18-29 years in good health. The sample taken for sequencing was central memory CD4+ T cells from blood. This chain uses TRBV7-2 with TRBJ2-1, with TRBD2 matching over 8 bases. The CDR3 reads CASSSSGSAYNEQFF. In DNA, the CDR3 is TGTGCCAGCAGTTCGAGCGGGAGCGCCTACAATGAGCAGTTCTTC.